These T cell receptor beta chains were read from a single sample in a study of blood T cell repertoires in COVID-19. The table came from immunoSEQ multiplex PCR; TCRdb's copy has only in-frame clones and leaves some out. The table has 300,000 to 450,000 clones, 87% seen once. Sequencing used PBMCs or T cells enriched from blood (not recorded which). All receptors come from a man in his forties in a cohort exposed to, infected with or recovered from COVID-19 (not recorded which). CDR3s include the opening cysteine and the closing phenylalanine or tryptophan. Fields, in order: clone size, J gene, D gene, V gene, CDR3 protein, CDR3 DNA. A D gene is named only where the DNA matches it firmly. Part of the rows lack a size; the others show once, few, many or a class for expanded clones.

size: -
J: TRBJ1-1
D: -
V: TRBV30
CDR3: CAWSTGLKSTEAFF
DNA: TGTGCCTGGAGCACAGGGCTGAAAAGCACTGAAGCTTTCTTT

size: once
J: TRBJ2-3
D: TRBD1
V: TRBV30
CDR3: CAWSVSRGQADTQYF
DNA: TGTGCCTGGAGTGTATCAAGGGGGCAGGCAGATACGCAGTATTTT

size: -
J: TRBJ2-1
D: TRBD2
V: TRBV15
CDR3: CATSRETSGGYNEQFF
DNA: TGTGCCACCAGCAGGGAGACTAGCGGGGGGTACAATGAGCAGTTCTTC

size: -
J: TRBJ1-1
D: TRBD1
V: TRBV5-1
CDR3: CASSSKQGAAEAFF
DNA: TGCGCCAGCAGCTCCAAACAGGGGGCTGCTGAAGCTTTCTTT

size: -
J: TRBJ2-2
D: -
V: TRBV7-2
CDR3: CASSLQQGGTGELFF
DNA: TGTGCCAGCAGCTTACAACAGGGGGGGACCGGGGAGCTGTTTTTT

size: -
J: TRBJ1-1
D: TRBD1
V: TRBV7-9
CDR3: CASRAGQGNTEAFF
DNA: TGTGCCAGCAGAGCTGGACAGGGGAACACTGAAGCTTTCTTT

size: -
J: TRBJ2-1
D: -
V: TRBV27
CDR3: CASSFYSYNEQFF
DNA: TGTGCCAGCAGTTTTTACAGCTACAATGAGCAGTTCTTC

size: -
J: TRBJ2-7
D: TRBD1
V: TRBV4-2
CDR3: CASSLTGTGNEQYF
DNA: TGTGCCAGCAGCCTAACCGGGACAGGGAACGAGCAGTACTTC

size: -
J: TRBJ2-5
D: TRBD2
V: TRBV5-1
CDR3: CASSLAPGLAGETQYF
DNA: TGCGCCAGCAGCTTGGCCCCTGGACTAGCGGGAGAGACCCAGTACTTC

size: -
J: TRBJ1-2
D: TRBD1
V: TRBV30
CDR3: CAWKRTGGRGYGYTF
DNA: TGTGCCTGGAAACGTACAGGGGGTCGAGGCTATGGCTACACCTTC

size: -
J: TRBJ2-7
D: TRBD2
V: TRBV3-1/TRBV3-2
CDR3: CASKTRAGGEEQYF
DNA: TGTGCCAGCAAAACGAGAGCGGGAGGTGAAGAGCAGTACTTC

size: -
J: TRBJ1-6
D: -
V: TRBV5-1
CDR3: CASSPGQLRDSPLHF
DNA: TGCGCCAGCAGCCCCGGACAGCTAAGGGATTCACCCCTCCACTTT

size: -
J: TRBJ2-2
D: TRBD2
V: TRBV19
CDR3: CASRGSAGATTGELFF
DNA: TGTGCCAGTAGGGGTTCGGCGGGAGCTACCACCGGGGAGCTGTTTTTT

size: -
J: TRBJ2-7
D: -
V: TRBV6-5
CDR3: CASSLTQRNEQYF
DNA: TGTGCCAGCAGTCTGACGCAGCGCAACGAGCAGTACTTC

size: -
J: TRBJ2-3
D: -
V: TRBV27
CDR3: CASSLSPLADTQYF
DNA: TGTGCCAGCAGCCTATCCCCGTTGGCAGATACGCAGTATTTT

size: once
J: TRBJ1-4
D: TRBD1
V: TRBV28
CDR3: CASSSPDRRINEKLFF
DNA: TGTGCCAGCAGCTCTCCGGACAGGCGAATAAATGAAAAACTGTTTTTT

size: once
J: TRBJ2-1
D: -
V: TRBV29-1
CDR3: CSGVGENQNEQFF
DNA: TGCAGCGGAGTAGGAGAAAACCAAAATGAGCAGTTCTTC

size: -
J: TRBJ2-7
D: TRBD2
V: TRBV7-9
CDR3: CASSLIGLAGAKEQYF
DNA: TGTGCCAGCAGCTTAATCGGACTAGCGGGAGCAAAGGAGCAGTACTTC

size: -
J: TRBJ2-6
D: -
V: TRBV28
CDR3: CASSSTGGGANVLTF
DNA: TGTGCCAGCAGTTCGACAGGTGGTGGGGCCAACGTCCTGACTTTC

size: few
J: TRBJ1-5
D: -
V: TRBV19
CDR3: CASSMMGHPGQPQHF
DNA: TGTGCCAGTAGTATGATGGGACATCCTGGGCAGCCCCAGCATTTT

size: -
J: TRBJ1-1
D: -
V: TRBV5-1
CDR3: CASSLDGLMNTEAFF
DNA: TGCGCCAGCAGCTTGGATGGGCTTATGAACACTGAAGCTTTCTTT

size: -
J: TRBJ1-1
D: -
V: TRBV6-5
CDR3: CASSYWTDTEAFF
DNA: TGTGCCAGCAGTTACTGGACAGACACTGAAGCTTTCTTT

size: -
J: TRBJ1-6
D: -
V: TRBV7-9
CDR3: CASSLKTDYNSPLHF
DNA: TGTGCCAGCAGCTTAAAAACAGACTATAATTCACCCCTCCACTTT

size: few
J: TRBJ1-2
D: -
V: TRBV29-1
CDR3: CSVLPGTINYGYTF
DNA: TGCAGCGTTCTCCCGGGGACAATTAACTATGGCTACACCTTC

size: -
J: TRBJ2-7
D: -
V: TRBV20-1
CDR3: CSARILSEQYF
DNA: TGCAGTGCTCGTATCTTGTCCGAGCAGTACTTC

size: -
J: TRBJ1-5
D: -
V: TRBV3-1/TRBV3-2
CDR3: CASSLSRGYQPQHF
DNA: TGTGCCAGCAGCCTTTCCCGGGGTTATCAGCCCCAGCATTTT

size: once
J: TRBJ1-2
D: -
V: TRBV25-1
CDR3: CASSEEPSGSYGYTF
DNA: TGTGCCAGCAGCGAGGAACCGTCGGGGAGCTATGGCTACACCTTC

size: -
J: TRBJ1-1
D: -
V: TRBV7-3
CDR3: CASSLPRDMNTEAFF
DNA: TGTGCCAGCAGCTTACCGCGTGATATGAACACTGAAGCTTTCTTT

size: -
J: TRBJ2-5
D: -
V: TRBV5-1
CDR3: CASSGQPQETQYF
DNA: TGCGCCAGCAGCGGGCAACCCCAAGAGACCCAGTACTTC

size: -
J: TRBJ2-7
D: TRBD2
V: TRBV4-1
CDR3: CASSQEILRAGTRGTYEQYF
DNA: TGCGCCAGCAGCCAAGAGATCCTGAGAGCCGGGACTAGGGGCACCTACGAGCAGTACTTC

size: -
J: TRBJ1-1
D: -
V: TRBV7-9
CDR3: CASGGGSEYTEAFF
DNA: TGTGCCAGCGGTGGGGGGTCGGAGTACACTGAAGCTTTCTTT

size: -
J: TRBJ1-1
D: -
V: TRBV29-1
CDR3: CSVLRQANTEAFF
DNA: TGCAGCGTCTTAAGACAGGCAAACACTGAAGCTTTCTTT

size: few
J: TRBJ2-2
D: -
V: TRBV5-1
CDR3: CASSLWGAGELFF
DNA: TGCGCCAGCAGCTTGTGGGGGGCCGGGGAGCTGTTTTTT

size: few
J: TRBJ1-5
D: TRBD1
V: TRBV15
CDR3: CATSSPPGQGGKQPQHF
DNA: TGTGCCACCAGCAGCCCGCCGGGACAGGGGGGCAAACAGCCCCAGCATTTT

size: -
J: TRBJ2-3
D: TRBD2
V: TRBV5-1
CDR3: CASSLGRRLAGGDTQYF
DNA: TGCGCCAGCAGCTTGGGGAGGAGGCTAGCGGGAGGAGATACGCAGTATTTT

size: -
J: TRBJ2-1
D: TRBD2
V: TRBV24-1
CDR3: CATDSGSKYNEQFF
DNA: TGTGCCACCGATAGCGGGAGCAAATACAATGAGCAGTTCTTC

size: -
J: TRBJ2-7
D: -
V: TRBV28
CDR3: CASSLEQAPYEQYF
DNA: TGTGCCAGCAGTTTGGAACAGGCCCCCTACGAGCAGTACTTC

size: -
J: TRBJ1-2
D: TRBD1
V: TRBV28
CDR3: CASSSPGTDYGYTF
DNA: TGTGCCAGCAGTTCTCCCGGGACAGACTATGGCTACACCTTC

size: -
J: TRBJ2-1
D: TRBD2
V: TRBV7-2
CDR3: CASSLTSGTSSYNEQFF
DNA: TGTGCCAGCAGCTTGACTAGCGGGACTAGCTCCTACAATGAGCAGTTCTTC

size: few
J: TRBJ1-2
D: TRBD1
V: TRBV5-1
CDR3: CASSQGGDRGYTF
DNA: TGCGCCAGCAGCCAGGGCGGGGACAGGGGCTACACCTTC

size: -
J: TRBJ2-6
D: -
V: TRBV19
CDR3: CASNHIPSSGANVLTF
DNA: TGTGCCAGTAATCACATCCCTTCCTCTGGGGCCAACGTCCTGACTTTC

size: -
J: TRBJ2-1
D: TRBD1
V: TRBV7-8
CDR3: CASSLGTGGNEQFF
DNA: TGTGCCAGCAGCTTAGGGACAGGGGGGAATGAGCAGTTCTTC

size: -
J: TRBJ2-2
D: TRBD2
V: TRBV3-1/TRBV3-2
CDR3: CASSLRREAPYGELFF
DNA: TGTGCCAGCAGCCTACGGCGGGAGGCCCCATACGGGGAGCTGTTTTTT

size: -
J: TRBJ2-1
D: TRBD2
V: TRBV11-2
CDR3: CASSLRLAGVLDNEQFF
DNA: TGTGCCAGCAGCTTAAGACTAGCGGGAGTATTGGACAATGAGCAGTTCTTC

size: -
J: TRBJ2-7
D: -
V: TRBV9
CDR3: CASSVVQGSGEQYF
DNA: TGTGCCAGCAGCGTAGTCCAGGGGTCCGGGGAGCAGTACTTC

size: -
J: TRBJ1-1
D: TRBD1
V: TRBV7-2
CDR3: CASSLGTGGWNTEAFF
DNA: TGTGCCAGCAGCTTAGGCACAGGGGGCTGGAACACTGAAGCTTTCTTT

size: -
J: TRBJ1-2
D: -
V: TRBV30
CDR3: CAWSVPPSYGYTF
DNA: TGTGCCTGGAGTGTACCCCCGAGCTATGGCTACACCTTC